This T cell receptor (beta chain) is from a study of blood T cells in healthy people across ages. Study-level findings and limits: There was no known CMV status for donors, so expanded clonotype changes were possibly confounded.

Trimming shortened V by 4 bases and J by 3 bases, and 20 bases separated the two germline ends. The CDR3 is made up of 17 amino acids. A sample-barcoded 5' primer and a J-beta primer mix were used in a second PCR of roughly 6 to 11 cycles. There were at least 2.5 million CDR3-containing paired-end reads obtained from each sample. TCRdb reprocessed the 5' RACE reads with MiXCR, giving one entry per CDR3 protein. There are about 730,000 distinct CDR3 sequences in the sample; roughly 44% occur only once, and about 20% lies in the top ten. Donation came from healthy Caucasian individuals in Russia who were aged 6 to 90. Extractions gave at least 5.5 micrograms of total RNA per sample. A word on this clonotype: Its antigen is still unknown.

Source material: blood. The chain is built from TRBV12-3 or TRBV12-4 and TRBJ2-3, with D perhaps given as TRBD1 or TRBD2 (7 bases each). The receptor comes from a woman aged 55-69 years in good health. CDR3 sequence (DNA): TGTGCCAGCAGTTCCAGGGGGGGAAGCGGGTTGACAGATACGCAGTATTTT. It codes for CASSSRGGSGLTDTQYF.